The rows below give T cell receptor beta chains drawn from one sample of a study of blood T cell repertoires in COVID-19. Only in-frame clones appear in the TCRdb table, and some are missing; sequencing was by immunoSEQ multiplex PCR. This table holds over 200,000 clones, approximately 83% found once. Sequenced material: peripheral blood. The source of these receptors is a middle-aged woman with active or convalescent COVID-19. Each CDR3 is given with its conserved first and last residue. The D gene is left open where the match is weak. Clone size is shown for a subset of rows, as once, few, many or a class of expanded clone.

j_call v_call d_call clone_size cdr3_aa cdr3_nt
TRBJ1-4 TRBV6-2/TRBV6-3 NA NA CASSYVGGGEKLFF TGTGCCAGCAGTTACGTGGGAGGCGGTGAAAAACTGTTTTTT
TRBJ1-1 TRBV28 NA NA CASSDDSEAFF TGTGCCAGCAGTGACGACAGTGAAGCTTTCTTT
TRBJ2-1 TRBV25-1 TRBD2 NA CASSEETSGYNEQFF TGTGCCAGCAGTGAAGAAACTAGCGGGTACAATGAGCAGTTCTTC
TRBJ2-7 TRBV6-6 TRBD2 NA CASSYRAGGRYEQYF TGTGCCAGCAGTTACAGAGCGGGGGGGCGCTACGAGCAGTACTTC
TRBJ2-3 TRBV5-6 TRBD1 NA CASTPTGLGTDTQYF TGTGCCAGCACGCCGACAGGGTTAGGAACAGATACGCAGTATTTT
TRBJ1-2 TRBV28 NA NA CASSLLGQGQGGYTF TGTGCCAGCAGTTTATTAGGGCAGGGGCAGGGTGGCTACACCTTC
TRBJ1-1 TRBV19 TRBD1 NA CASSIGTGLNTEAFF TGTGCCAGTAGTATAGGGACAGGACTGAACACTGAAGCTTTCTTT
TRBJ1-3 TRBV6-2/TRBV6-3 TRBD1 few CASSYLTTGAEGNTIYF TGTGCCAGCAGTTACTTGACGACAGGGGCGGAGGGAAACACCATATATTTT
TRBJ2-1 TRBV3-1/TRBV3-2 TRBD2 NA CASSAVAGRGSHNEQFF TGTGCCAGCAGCGCCGTGGCGGGGCGCGGGAGTCACAATGAGCAGTTCTTC
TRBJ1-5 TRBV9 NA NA CASSDAALNDQSQHF TGTGCCAGCAGCGACGCTGCCCTCAATGATCAGTCCCAGCATTTT
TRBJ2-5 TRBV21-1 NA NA CASSKVKQAQYF TGTGCCAGCAGCAAAGTTAAACAGGCCCAGTACTTC
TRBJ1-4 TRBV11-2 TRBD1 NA CASSAGQGEKLFF TGTGCCAGCAGCGCAGGACAGGGTGAAAAACTGTTTTTT
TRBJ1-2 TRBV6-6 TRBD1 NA CASIIIPGQGSGYTF TGTGCCAGCATAATTATTCCGGGACAGGGGTCTGGCTACACCTTC
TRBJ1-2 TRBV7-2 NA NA CASSLDHRAANYGYTF TGTGCCAGCAGCTTAGACCACAGGGCCGCTAACTATGGCTACACCTTC
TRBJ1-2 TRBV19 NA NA CASGGDPLGYGYTF TGTGCCAGTGGCGGTGATCCACTAGGCTATGGCTACACCTTC
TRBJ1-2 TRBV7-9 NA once CASSLQGYYGYTF TGTGCCAGCAGCTTACAGGGATACTATGGCTACACCTTC
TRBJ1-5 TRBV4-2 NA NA CASSQVTQGPRNQPQHF TGTGCCAGCAGCCAAGTAACACAGGGCCCCCGCAATCAGCCCCAGCATTTT
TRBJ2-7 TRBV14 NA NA CASSSRLGHGMEQYF TGTGCCAGCAGCTCCCGGTTAGGGCACGGGATGGAGCAGTACTTC
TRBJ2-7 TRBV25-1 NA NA CASGVGYEQYF TGTGCCTCCGGGGTTGGTTACGAGCAGTACTTC
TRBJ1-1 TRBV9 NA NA CASSVVGGGGTEAFF TGTGCCAGCAGCGTAGTCGGGGGAGGGGGCACTGAAGCTTTCTTT
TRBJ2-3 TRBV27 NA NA CASSLSSNTDTQYF TGTGCCAGCAGTTTATCGTCCAACACAGATACGCAGTATTTT
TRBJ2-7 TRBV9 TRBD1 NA CASSSGQGGDYTGRSYEQYF TGTGCCAGCAGCTCGGGACAGGGGGGCGATTATACTGGTAGGTCCTACGAGCAGTACTTC
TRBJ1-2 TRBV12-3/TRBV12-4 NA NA CASTIRTDYGYTF TGTGCCAGCACTATCAGGACAGACTATGGCTACACCTTC
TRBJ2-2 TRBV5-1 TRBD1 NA CASSPDRADTGELFF TGCGCCAGCAGCCCGGACAGGGCGGACACCGGGGAGCTGTTTTTT
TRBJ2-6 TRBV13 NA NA CASSHRGKIYSGANVLTF TGTGCCAGCAGCCATCGAGGGAAAATTTACTCTGGGGCCAACGTCCTGACTTTC
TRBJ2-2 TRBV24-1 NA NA CATSGSNTGELFF TGTGCCACCAGTGGCAGTAATACCGGGGAGCTGTTTTTT
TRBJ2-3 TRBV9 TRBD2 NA CASSVGGGASVGTDTQYF TGTGCCAGCAGCGTAGGCGGGGGGGCCTCCGTTGGCACAGATACGCAGTATTTT
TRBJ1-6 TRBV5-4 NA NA CASSLGERRGSPLHF TGTGCCAGCAGCTTGGGCGAGCGGCGAGGATCACCCCTCCACTTT
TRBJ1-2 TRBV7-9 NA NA CASSLSGGYGYTF TGTGCCAGCAGCTTATCCGGAGGCTATGGCTACACCTTC
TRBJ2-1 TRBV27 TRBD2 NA CASVRTSGSQNEQFF TGTGCCAGCGTAAGGACTAGCGGGAGTCAGAATGAGCAGTTCTTC
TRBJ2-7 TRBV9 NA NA CASSSPRDREVHEQYF TGTGCCAGCAGCTCCCCCCGAGACAGGGAGGTACACGAGCAGTACTTC
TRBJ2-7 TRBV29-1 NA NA CSVHPAISSYEQYF TGCAGCGTTCACCCAGCGATAAGCTCCTACGAGCAGTACTTC
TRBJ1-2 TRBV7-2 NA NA CASSFGGGSGYTF TGTGCCAGCAGCTTCGGGGGAGGGAGTGGCTACACCTTC
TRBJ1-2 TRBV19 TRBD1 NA CASRGDRTIYGYTF TGTGCCAGTAGGGGGGACAGGACGATTTATGGCTACACCTTC
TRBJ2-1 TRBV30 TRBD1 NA CAWSVGQGGYNEQFF TGTGCCTGGAGTGTAGGACAGGGAGGCTACAATGAGCAGTTCTTC
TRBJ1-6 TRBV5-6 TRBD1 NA CASSSRDRGPPLHF TGTGCCAGCAGCTCCAGGGACAGGGGACCACCCCTCCACTTT
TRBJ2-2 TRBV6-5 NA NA CASRNPRGELFF TGTGCCAGCAGAAACCCCCGGGGGGAGCTGTTTTTT
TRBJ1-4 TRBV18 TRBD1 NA CASSPRGLSNEKLFF TGTGCCAGCTCCCCCAGGGGGCTATCTAATGAAAAACTGTTTTTT
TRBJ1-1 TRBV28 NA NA CASSTISRTEAFF TGTGCCAGCAGTACTATCTCTCGTACTGAAGCTTTCTTT
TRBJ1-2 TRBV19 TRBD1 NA CASSIPAGTGSLSTF TGTGCCAGTAGTATACCGGCCGGGACAGGGTCGCTTTCCACCTTC
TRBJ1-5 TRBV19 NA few CASIGSGLGHQPQHF TGTGCCAGTATTGGGTCGGGACTGGGACATCAGCCCCAGCATTTT
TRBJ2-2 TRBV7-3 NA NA CASSFSVAGELFF TGTGCCAGCAGCTTTAGCGTGGCCGGGGAGCTGTTTTTT
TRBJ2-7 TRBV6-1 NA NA CASNQEGGYEQYF TGTGCCAGCAACCAGGAAGGGGGCTACGAGCAGTACTTC
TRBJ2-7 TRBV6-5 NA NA CASSYSLLAGTYEQYF TGTGCCAGCAGTTACTCGTTGTTGGCGGGAACCTACGAGCAGTACTTC